This record concerns one T cell receptor (beta chain) sequence. What this receptor recognizes is not known. No per-base quality is available; no much larger clone lies one base away. Donors were 39 systemically healthy Caucasian individuals from Russia aged roughly 6 to 90 years. Each donor gave 8 to 10 milliliters of peripheral blood, collected into EDTA-treated Vacutainer tubes. Ficoll-Paque density-gradient centrifugation was used to isolate PBMCs, with at least 7 million per sample. Trizol reagent was used to extract total RNA from the PBMCs, yielding at least 6 micrograms per sample. For every donor, flow cytometry on a PBMC aliquot measured the percentage of naive CD45RAhigh/CD27high T cells. The source of the sample is a study of blood T cells in healthy people across ages (dated by TCRdb to the mid-2010s). Notes on the research overall: In model experiments, template switching captured about one uniquely barcoded TCR beta cDNA molecule for every two T cells. The donors were split into four age groups: young (average approximately 16 years), middle-aged (around 37), aged (roughly 60) and long-lived (over 75). The study measured age-related changes in TCR beta repertoire diversity using deep sequencing normalized with unique cDNA molecular identifiers. The study analyzed two additional independent replicas of 1 million unique cDNA reads from the same blood draw for two donors, one aged 18 to 30 and one aged 80 or older. To avoid experimental bias, donors of different ages were distributed randomly across sequencing lanes.

General study outcomes and caveats: Observed TCR beta diversity correlated strongly with the percentage of naive T cells measured by flow cytometry. Compared with the aged group, more naive CD4+ T cells, fewer expanded clones and increased TCR diversity were shown by the long-lived group, suggesting age selection. Total diversity estimates from one million sequenced T cells were considered lower bounds and underestimates. Observed TCR beta diversity per million T cells fell roughly linearly with age, and a significant reduction was already apparent by age roughly 40. Donor CMV infection status was unknown, potentially confounding age-related changes in expanded clonotypes. Because profiling used bulk unsorted PBMCs, naive and antigen-experienced compartments could not be compared conclusively.

Library preparation employed 5' RACE. TCRdb records Illumina HiSeq 2500 as the sequencer. A second PCR of about 7 to 12 cycles was performed with a sample-barcoded 5' primer and a J-beta primer mix. A template-switch 5' adaptor carrying 12 random nucleotides introduced a unique molecular identifier onto each TCR beta cDNA molecule. Each sample yielded at least 2.5 million CDR3-containing paired-end reads. First-strand cDNA was synthesized from all RNA with the Mint cDNA synthesis kit, primed by a TRBC-specific oligonucleotide. Following uracil-DNA glycosylase treatment, all cDNA underwent a first 18-cycle PCR with the universal primers M1SS and BC2_uni_R. Per the source publication's procedure: For normalization, 1 million high-quality reads were randomly selected from each sample, with every read carrying a distinct molecular identifier. Instead of being binned into consensus sequences, reads that shared molecular identifiers were thrown out. MiTCR, run with a Q25 quality threshold and the strictest error-elimination algorithm, handled CDR3 identification, clonotype clustering and error correction. A nonparametric unseen species model using Euler transformation provided a lower-bound estimate of total TCR beta diversity. TCRdb itself trimmed the public reads at Q25 with fastp, ran MiXCR and retained productive beta chains. Records with the same CDR3 protein are collapsed into one entry carrying the most frequent genes and DNA. The authors' filters were not applied to this entry. Recorded for this sample are 700,000 to 850,000 distinct CDR3 sequences; under 40% of them occurred a single time. The biggest ten clones account for around 13% of the sample.

Sequenced material: blood. This clonotype originated in a man between 18 and 29 years old in good health.

The CDR3 protein is CASNETGAREKLFF. The bases are TGTGCCAGCAACGAAACAGGGGCGAGGGAAAAACTGTTTTTT. The V gene is TRBV7-3 and the J gene is TRBJ1-4; TRBD1 agrees with 7 junctional bases. V is trimmed back by 7 bases and J by 8 bases, and the junction contains 10 bases that no gene match accounts for. As encoded in the germline V gene, CDR1 is SGHTA while CDR2 is FQGTGA. The CDR3, cysteine through phenylalanine, is 14 amino acids long. Kept here is only the CDR3 DNA, which spans 42 bases and is read in frame from base 1.